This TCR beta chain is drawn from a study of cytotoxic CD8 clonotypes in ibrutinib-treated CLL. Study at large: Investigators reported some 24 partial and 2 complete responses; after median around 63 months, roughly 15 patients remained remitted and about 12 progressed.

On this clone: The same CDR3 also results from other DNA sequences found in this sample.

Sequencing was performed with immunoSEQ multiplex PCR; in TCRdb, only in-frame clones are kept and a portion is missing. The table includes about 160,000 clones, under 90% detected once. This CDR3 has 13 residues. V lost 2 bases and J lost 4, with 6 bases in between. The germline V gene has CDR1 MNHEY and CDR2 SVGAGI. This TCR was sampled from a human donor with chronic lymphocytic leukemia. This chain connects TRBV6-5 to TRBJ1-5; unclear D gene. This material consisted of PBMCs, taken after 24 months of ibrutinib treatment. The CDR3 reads CASSYLGNQPQHF. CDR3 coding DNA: TGTGCCAGCAGTTACCTAGGGAATCAGCCCCAGCATTTT.